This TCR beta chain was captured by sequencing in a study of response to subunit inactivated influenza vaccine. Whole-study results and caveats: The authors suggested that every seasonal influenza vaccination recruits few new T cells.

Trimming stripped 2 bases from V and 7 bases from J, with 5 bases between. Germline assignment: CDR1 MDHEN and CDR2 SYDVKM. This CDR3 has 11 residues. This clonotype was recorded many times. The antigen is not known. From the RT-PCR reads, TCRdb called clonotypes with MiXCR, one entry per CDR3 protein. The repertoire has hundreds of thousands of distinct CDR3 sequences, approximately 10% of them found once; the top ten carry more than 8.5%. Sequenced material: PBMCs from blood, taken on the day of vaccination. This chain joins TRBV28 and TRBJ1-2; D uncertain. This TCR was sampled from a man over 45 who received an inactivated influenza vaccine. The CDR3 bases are TGTGCCAGCAGTTTAAGAAGTGGCTACACCTTC. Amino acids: CASSLRSGYTF.